The rows below give T cell receptor beta chains drawn from one sample of a study of blood T cell repertoires in COVID-19. Sequenced by immunoSEQ multiplex PCR; TCRdb stores in-frame clones only, minus some. Of tens of thousands of clones in the sample, approximately 80% are singletons; the top ten hold around 6.4%. The source material was peripheral blood. The receptor source for this set is a woman aged 45-65 years with active or convalescent COVID-19. CDR3s include the opening cysteine and the closing phenylalanine or tryptophan. D genes are given only for firm matches. Size is omitted from some rows. Given values are once, few, many or a class for expanded clones.

- | - | TRBJ1-3 | TRBV7-9 | TGTGCCAGCAGCTTACAGGGCTCTGGAAACACCATATATTTT | CASSLQGSGNTIYF
- | - | TRBJ2-7 | TRBV3-1/TRBV3-2 | TGTGCCAGCAGCCAAGATCGGGGGGCGGTCTACGAGCAGTACTTC | CASSQDRGAVYEQYF
few | - | TRBJ2-1 | TRBV7-9 | TGTGCCAGCAGCCCGCCGGTACTAGCAGTCAATGAGCAGTTCTTC | CASSPPVLAVNEQFF
- | TRBD2 | TRBJ2-1 | TRBV27 | TGTGCCACCACTCTCACTAGCGCCAGACATTACAATGAGCAGTTCTTC | CATTLTSARHYNEQFF
- | TRBD1 | TRBJ1-6 | TRBV5-1 | TGCGCCAGCAGCTCGACAGGGCCCTCCTATAATTCACCCCTCCACTTT | CASSSTGPSYNSPLHF
- | - | TRBJ2-7 | TRBV6-2/TRBV6-3 | TGTGCCAGCAGTTCAGGAGGGTTGTTGAACGAGCAGTACTTC | CASSSGGLLNEQYF
- | TRBD1 | TRBJ2-1 | TRBV19 | TGTGCCAGCGCGACAGGGGGCTCCTACAATGAGCAGTTCTTC | CASATGGSYNEQFF
- | TRBD2 | TRBJ2-1 | TRBV19 | TGTGCCAGTAGGGGTTTAGCGGGATGGGGTGAGCAGTTCTTC | CASRGLAGWGEQFF
once | - | TRBJ1-2 | TRBV27 | TGTGCCAGCAGTTTACGGGGACGGGGAGGGAGTTATGGCTACACCTTC | CASSLRGRGGSYGYTF
- | TRBD1 | TRBJ1-3 | TRBV7-9 | TGTGCCAGCAGCCCGGGACAGGGGGTTAGCTCTGGAAACACCATATATTTT | CASSPGQGVSSGNTIYF
- | TRBD1 | TRBJ2-5 | TRBV28 | TGTGCCAGCAGAGCCCACGGGACAGGGGCCCAAGAGACCCAGTACTTC | CASRAHGTGAQETQYF
- | - | TRBJ2-5 | TRBV2 | TGTGCCAGCAGGACTAACCAAGAGACCCAGTACTTC | CASRTNQETQYF
- | - | TRBJ2-7 | TRBV19 | TGTGCCAGTAGACCCCAGGGGAATAACGAGCAGTACTTC | CASRPQGNNEQYF
- | - | TRBJ1-1 | TRBV19 | TGTGCCAGTATCGAGGGAATGAACACTGAAGCTTTCTTT | CASIEGMNTEAFF
- | - | TRBJ2-1 | TRBV24-1 | TGTGCCACCAGTCACAAGATCGGGATACAGGAGCAGTTCTTC | CATSHKIGIQEQFF
- | - | TRBJ1-2 | TRBV11-3 | TGTGCCAGACATTGGACAGACTATATTCTCTATGGCTACACCTTC | CARHWTDYILYGYTF
- | - | TRBJ2-7 | TRBV7-2 | TGTGCCAGCAGCTCATACAGAGTCGCGGGCGAGCAGTACTTC | CASSSYRVAGEQYF
few | TRBD2 | TRBJ2-2 | TRBV13 | TGTGCCAGCAGCTTAAGGTTTGGGGTCCCCGGACTAGCGGGAGAAGGAACCGGGGAGCTGTTTTTT | CASSLRFGVPGLAGEGTGELFF
once | - | TRBJ2-1 | TRBV18 | TGTGCCAGCTCGCCCCCGGGGAGGTCCTACAATGAGCAGTTCTTC | CASSPPGRSYNEQFF
- | TRBD2 | TRBJ2-2 | TRBV5-1 | TGCGCCAGCAGCCTCCGACCTAGCGGGAGGATTAACACCGGGGAGCTGTTTTTT | CASSLRPSGRINTGELFF
- | - | TRBJ2-1 | TRBV7-8 | TGTGCCAGCAGCCCCCCCGGGGTTTCCAATGAGCAGTTCTTC | CASSPPGVSNEQFF
- | TRBD1 | TRBJ1-4 | TRBV29-1 | TGCAGCGCCCGGGACAGGGATAATGAAAAACTGTTTTTT | CSARDRDNEKLFF
once | TRBD1 | TRBJ1-1 | TRBV6-5 | TGTGCCAGCGGGGGACAGTTGAACACTGAAGCTTTCTTT | CASGGQLNTEAFF
- | - | TRBJ1-1 | TRBV24-1 | TGTGCCACCAGTGAGGGCTCGAACACTGAAGCTTTCTTT | CATSEGSNTEAFF
- | - | TRBJ1-6 | TRBV5-1 | TGCGCCAGCAGCTTGGAGCGTAATTCACCCCTCCACTTT | CASSLERNSPLHF
- | TRBD1 | TRBJ1-2 | TRBV5-4 | TGTGCCAGCAGCTTCGGACAGGAAACGTATGGCTACACCTTC | CASSFGQETYGYTF
once | - | TRBJ1-1 | TRBV29-1 | TGCAGCGTTGTCTCAGTGCCAGATGGGAACACTGAAGCTTTCTTT | CSVVSVPDGNTEAFF
- | TRBD1 | TRBJ1-6 | TRBV19 | TGTGCCAGTAGTATAACAGGGGATTCACCCCTCCACTTT | CASSITGDSPLHF
- | - | TRBJ2-1 | TRBV19 | TGTGCCAGTAGTATAGAGGGCAATACCTACAATGAGCAGTTCTTC | CASSIEGNTYNEQFF
once | - | TRBJ1-3 | TRBV6-1 | TGTGCCAGCAGTGCGACCTCGCGGGTGGCCGGAAACACCATATATTTT | CASSATSRVAGNTIYF
- | - | TRBJ1-5 | TRBV5-8 | TGTGCCAGCAGCACGACAGGTCCAAGGAATCAGCCCCAGCATTTT | CASSTTGPRNQPQHF
- | TRBD2 | TRBJ2-3 | TRBV5-4 | TGTGCCAGCAGCGGACCTAGCGGGAGACGGTCAGATACGCAGTATTTT | CASSGPSGRRSDTQYF
- | - | TRBJ1-5 | TRBV30 | TGTGCCTGGAGTTCCAGTCCACAGCCCCAGCATTTT | CAWSSSPQPQHF
few | TRBD2 | TRBJ2-3 | TRBV4-3 | TGCGCCAGCAGCCAAGAACTAGCGGGAGGGCCAGATACGCAGTATTTT | CASSQELAGGPDTQYF
once | - | TRBJ2-3 | TRBV5-1 | TGCGCCAGCAGCGCCGCGAACACAGATACGCAGTATTTT | CASSAANTDTQYF
- | - | TRBJ1-4 | TRBV4-1 | TGCGCCAGCAGCCTCTGGGGGCAAAAACTGTTTTTT | CASSLWGQKLFF
- | TRBD1 | TRBJ1-2 | TRBV18 | TGTGCCAGCTCACCCGGACAGGGAGGGGGCTACACCTTC | CASSPGQGGGYTF